The TCR beta chain under discussion was sequenced for a study of blood T cell repertoires in COVID-19. Study-level background: COVID-19 samples from acute and convalescent phases originated in the United States, Italy and Spain.

Here immunoSEQ multiplex PCR was the method, and the copy in TCRdb shows in-frame clones only, minus some. This table holds almost 350,000 clones, more than 70% found once. The CDR3 spans 13 residues. V lost 7 bases to trimming and J lost 5 bases; unmatched junction nucleotides: 7. Germline CDR1 is SGDLS and CDR2 is YYNGEE. Followed over time, Seattle patients had been enrolled while infection was active. Sequenced: peripheral blood. V is TRBV9 and J is TRBJ1-1, with 8 bases aligning to TRBD1. The source is a woman aged 55 to 70 with COVID-19, enrolled during active disease. In DNA form, the CDR3 reads TGTGCCAGCTCAGGGGGCAGTTTGACTGAAGCTTTCTTT. The encoded protein is CASSGGSLTEAFF. Full variable domain (remainder filled in from reference TRBV9 and TRBJ1-1): DSGVTQTPKHLITATGQRVTLRCSPRSGDLSVYWYQQSLDQGLQFLIQYYNGEERAKGNILERFSAQQFPDLHSELNLSSLELGDSALYFCASSGGSLTEAFFGQGTRLTVV.